This TCR beta chain was captured in a study of blood T cell repertoires in COVID-19 (dated by TCRdb to 2018 to 2021). Some background on the complete study: Samples from collaborators originated in the United States, Italy and Spain and spanned both the acute and convalescent phases of COVID-19. The prospective study material was composed of cDNA or gDNA derived from T cells, B-cell-depleted T cells, or PBMCs. Deeply sampled blood TCRbeta repertoires from subjects exposed to, actively infected with, or recovered from COVID-19 were included in the dataset. A freely available public database, intended as a resource for researchers studying the immune response to SARS-CoV-2, is where the repertoires were released. A de-identified subject ID, COVID-19 status, age in years and sex were almost always included in the sample metadata. Samples were obtained from the ongoing ImmuneRACE study (first 160 participants) and from approximately 1,200 subjects provided by 6 global collaborators. Where available, HLA class I and class II types were taken from metadata supplied by the sample provider and were not determined by assay-based typing.

TCRbeta CDR3 regions were amplified from genomic DNA by means of the immunoSEQ Assay, a bias-controlled multiplex PCR. As for how the authors treated the data: The number of nucleated cells in each sample was estimated from the amplification of reference gene primers within the assay. Sequence reads were collapsed and filtered to measure the absolute abundance of every unique TCRbeta CDR3 rearrangement. Productive Simpson clonality was computed per sample as the square root of Simpson's diversity index over productive rearrangements. The table comes from immuneACCESS by way of TCRdb, which keeps in-frame sequences with V and J called. Part of the clones is missing from these tables; in studies checked, under half for an unresolved V gene and the rest for unknown reasons. For V, J and clone size, that table is used; D and trimming come from the DNA. For this sample the table gives approximately 150,000 clones, of which around four fifths were detected only once. The top ten constitute roughly 2.7% of the sample.

One collaborating source in Seattle enrolled patients while the patients were actively infected and followed the patients over time throughout the course of disease. Collaborating institutions collected whole blood in K2EDTA tubes following their own protocols. For TCRbeta analysis, collaborators shipped samples as frozen whole blood, isolated PBMCs, or DNA extracted from either of those sample types. For this clone: The antigen it recognizes is unknown. Base quality data are lacking; no much larger clone is found one base away.

General conclusions and limits of the study: The amount of clinical and demographic metadata varied by source and participant and was provided uncurated.

Source material: peripheral blood. This clonotype originated in an elderly woman with COVID-19, enrolled during active disease.

The DNA sequence is as follows: TGTGCCAGCAGCGAAACATCTGACAGGGGGCGGAACTATGGCTACACCTTC. Its protein is CASSETSDRGRNYGYTF. Recombination linked TRBV7-3 to TRBJ1-2; the central 10 bases match TRBD1. Trimming removed 5 bases from V and 2 bases from J; the gene matches leave 11 bases unexplained. CDR1 SGHTA and CDR2 FQGTGA are derived from the germline V gene. Including cysteine and phenylalanine, the CDR3 has 17 amino acids. The DNA shown is the 51-base CDR3, in frame from base 1.